This passage covers 32 T cell receptor beta chains from one sample sequenced in a study of T cells in Graves' hyperthyroidism and ophthalmopathy. Amplified regions were TCR beta CDR3 sequences from RNA transcripts. First-round RT-PCR with HTBI primers amplified the TCR CDR3 region. Using its own MiXCR run on the multiplex PCR reads, TCRdb lists one record per CDR3 protein. Of roughly 570,000 distinct CDR3 sequences in the sample, about half are singletons; the top ten hold around 17%. What was sequenced was peripheral blood or thyroid tissue (not recorded which). Receptor source: an adult woman with Graves' disease, either hyperthyroidism or ophthalmopathy (not recorded which).

The chain has TRBV6-5 and TRBJ1-4; D is uncertain. Germline-derived CDR1 and CDR2 are MNHEY and SVGAGI. V lost 6 bases to trimming and J lost 7 bases, with 12 bases between them. This CDR3 has 13 amino acids. CDR3 DNA: TGTGCCAGCAGCAATGAGGCTGGTGAAAAACTGTTTTTT. The encoded protein is CASSNEAGEKLFF.

The chain uses TRBV7-9 and TRBJ1-4, with D unresolved. This CDR3 region has 13 residues. Germline assignment: CDR1 SEHNR and CDR2 FQNEAQ (reference sequence). V was trimmed by 5 bases and J by 14 bases, leaving 18 bases between them. The CDR3 loop reads CASSHPGPSGLFF. CDR3 in DNA: TGTGCCAGCAGCCACCCAGGACCTTCCGGGCTGTTTTTT. The entire variable domain, with the rest obtained from reference TRBV7-9 and TRBJ1-4, is as follows: DTGVSQNPRHKITKRGQNVTFRCDPISEHNRLYWYRQTLGQGPEFLTYFQNEAQLEKSRLLSDRFSAERPKGSFSTLEIQRTEQGDSAMYLCASSHPGPSGLFFGSGTQLSVL.

This chain connects TRBV9 to TRBJ2-7; possibly TRBD1 for D (5 bases). Germline V gene data show CDR1 as SGDLS and CDR2 as YYNGEE. CDR3 length: 15 residues. The ends were cut back, 0 bases at V and 2 bases at J, with 12 bases in the middle. CDR3 DNA sequence: TGTGCCAGCAGCGTAGAGGCAGGGCTAACCTACGAGCAGTACTTC. This encodes CASSVEAGLTYEQYF.

On this clonotype: A much larger clone lies one base from this, so it may be a read error. The V gene is TRBV4-2, the J gene TRBJ1-5; unclear D gene. CDR1 and CDR2 (germline): LGHNA, YNFKEQ. V was trimmed by 0 bases and J by 6 bases, leaving 6 bases between them. The CDR3 is made up of 13 amino acids. The DNA of the CDR3 is TGTGCCAGCAGCCAAGACTACAGTCAGCCCCAGCATTTT. Amino acids: CASSQDYSQPQHF.

The chain is built from TRBV20-1 and TRBJ1-2, with 7 bases matching TRBD1. Germline V gives CDR1 DFQATT, CDR2 SNEGSKA (reference sequence). J was trimmed by 5 bases and V by 3 bases; bases with no gene match: 12. The CDR3 length is 15 residues. The CDR3 DNA reads TGCAGTGCTAGGGTACCGGGACAGCTCCTTTATGGCTACACCTTC. This translates into CSARVPGQLLYGYTF.

The chain recombines TRBV4-1 with TRBJ1-5, with 7 positions matching TRBD1. The V gene end was trimmed by 0 bases and the J gene end by 4 bases; junction bases not matched to a gene: 6. The germline gives CDR1 MGHRA, CDR2 YSYEKL. The CDR3 sequence is 16 residues long. CDR3 residues: CASSQDLTGRNQPQHF. In nucleotides, the CDR3 is TGCGCCAGCAGCCAAGATTTGACAGGGAGGAATCAGCCCCAGCATTTT.

The rearrangement uses TRBV29-1 and TRBJ2-7, with D possibly being TRBD2 (5 bases). The CDR3 consists of 14 residues. V was clipped by 4 bases and J by 5 bases, with 18 bases between them. The germline gives CDR1 SQVTM, CDR2 ANQGSEA. The CDR3 region has the DNA TGCAGCGTTGCAATTTTAGGCCGGAGGAACGAGCAGTACTTC. Residues: CSVAILGRRNEQYF.

V usage is TRBV29-1 and J usage is TRBJ2-5; D is undetermined. Trimming removed 1 base at V and 5 bases at J, with 20 bases between. From germline, CDR1 is SQVTM and CDR2 ANQGSEA. CDR3 size: 16 residues. The CDR3 nucleotides read TGCAGCGTTGAAGCGAGTGGCGCAACTGAGGAGGAGACCCAGTACTTC. Protein: CSVEASGATEEETQYF.

Many counts were recorded for this clonotype. V gene TRBV5-1 combines with J gene TRBJ1-2; TRBD1 agrees at 8 bases. The V gene end was trimmed by 4 bases and the J gene end by 4 bases; junction bases not matched to a gene: 12. CDR3 size: 16 residues. Germline CDR1 reads SGHRS; CDR2 reads YFSETQ. The DNA of the CDR3 is TGCGCCAGCAGCGAAGAAGGACAGGGTGGCATCTATGGCTACACCTTC. Translation: CASSEEGQGGIYGYTF.

This clonotype was detected ten times or more. The chain has TRBV4-1 and TRBJ2-5; 8 bases line up with TRBD2. This CDR3 is 13 amino acids long. V dropped 8 bases and J dropped 5; count of bases not matched to a gene: 7. CDR1 is MGHRA, CDR2 YSYEKL, per germline. This CDR3 is CASRGGRGETQYF. The DNA for the CDR3 is TGCGCCAGCCGGGGGGGAAGGGGTGAGACCCAGTACTTC.

J is TRBJ2-7 and V is TRBV5-1; no definite D call. Between the trimmed V and J ends, which lost 2 bases and 4 bases, there was a span of 10 bases. The germline CDR1 and CDR2 sequences are SGHRS and YFSETQ. This CDR3 has 13 amino acids. CDR3 protein: CASSFLEGYEQYF. For the CDR3, the DNA is TGCGCCAGCAGCTTCCTTGAAGGTTACGAGCAGTACTTC. Filled out from reference TRBV5-1 and TRBJ2-7, the complete variable domain reads KAGVTQTPRYLIKTRGQQVTLSCSPISGHRSVSWYQQTPGQGLQFLFEYFSETQRNKGNFPGRFSGRQFSNSRSEMNVSTLELGDSALYLCASSFLEGYEQYFGPGTRLTVT.

This clonotype was seen only a few times. The J gene is TRBJ2-7, the V gene TRBV12-3 or TRBV12-4; 8 bases align to TRBD2. The ends lost 3 bases at V and 3 bases at J; junction bases unmatched: 4. The CDR3 runs to 14 residues. The CDR3 DNA reads as TGTGCCAGCAGTTTCAGCGGGAGCCGCTACGAGCAGTACTTC. It is translated as CASSFSGSRYEQYF.

The chain couples TRBV25-1 to TRBJ2-5; 8 bases match TRBD2. The CDR3 is 15 residues long. Germline CDR1 and CDR2: MGHDK and SYGVNS. Trimming at V came to 4 bases and at J to 5 bases, leaving 9 bases not matched to a gene. The CDR3 sequence is CASSAGRDVGETQYF. The DNA for the CDR3 is TGTGCCAGCAGTGCCGGGAGGGACGTCGGGGAGACCCAGTACTTC.

This clonotype showed up many times. The V call is TRBV7-9, the J call TRBJ2-7; D might be TRBD2 (5 bases). Trimming cost V 0 bases and J 5 bases, with 11 bases left between them. The CDR3 consists of 14 residues. Per germline, CDR1 SEHNR and CDR2 FQNEAQ (reference sequence). This CDR3 is CASSLARGRDEQYF. The DNA of the CDR3 is TGTGCCAGCAGCTTAGCGAGAGGGCGTGACGAGCAGTACTTC.

The chain uses TRBV2 and TRBJ1-4, with a possible D match to TRBD1 (5 bases). CDR3 length: 17 amino acids. Germline lookup yields CDR1 SNHLY and CDR2 FYNNEI. V lost 4 bases, J lost 7 bases, and 22 bases lay in between. The CDR3: CASSAEIPRGIGEKLFF. The CDR3 nucleotides are TGTGCCAGCAGTGCCGAGATTCCTAGGGGCATCGGTGAAAAACTGTTTTTT.

Of note for this clonotype: Given a much more abundant clone one base away, this may be a read error. The J gene is TRBJ2-5, the V gene TRBV7-7; the D gene is possibly TRBD1 (5 bases). This CDR3 is built from 12 residues. Germline CDR1 SSHAT, CDR2 FNYEAQ (reference sequence). This CDR3 is CTSSVQGETQYF. CDR3 in DNA: TGTACCAGCAGCGTGCAGGGAGAGACCCAGTACTTC.

This clonotype was seen at least ten times. CDR3 protein: CASSPPGRNYGYTF. The CDR3 nucleotides are TGCGCCAGCAGCCCCCCGGGGCGGAACTATGGCTACACCTTC. The chain links TRBV4-1 to TRBJ1-2, with a weak D call TRBD1 (5 bases). Germline CDR1 MGHRA, CDR2 YSYEKL. V lost 4 bases, J lost 2 bases, and 11 bases lay in between. The CDR3 has 14 residues.

In nucleotides, the CDR3 is TGTGCCATCAGTGGGGGGGTGGATGAGCAGTTCTTC. This gives the protein CAISGGVDEQFF. The V call is TRBV10-3, the J call TRBJ2-1, with a possible D match to TRBD2 (6 bases). CDR3 size: 12 residues. Trimming took off 4 bases at V and 8 bases at J, with 9 bases between the two ends. The germline V gene encodes CDR1 ENHRY and CDR2 SYGVKD.

This clonotype showed up many times. The CDR3 reads CASSFGTRGTEKLFF. The CDR3 DNA reads as TGCGCCAGCAGCTTCGGGACGAGGGGGACGGAAAAACTGTTTTTT. The chain couples TRBV5-1 to TRBJ1-4; D is perhaps TRBD1 (6 bases). Per the germline V gene, CDR1 is SGHRS and CDR2 is YFSETQ. Trimming cost V 2 bases and J 8 bases, with 16 bases left between them. The length of the CDR3 is 15 residues.

This clonotype was observed a handful of times. V usage is TRBV4-1 and J usage is TRBJ1-4; D is possibly TRBD1 (6 bases). The CDR3 is made up of 16 amino acids. V was clipped by 3 bases and J by 0 bases, with 11 bases between them. Looked up from germline, CDR1 is MGHRA and CDR2 is YSYEKL. The chain's CDR3 is CASSHPGQTTNEKLFF. The CDR3 DNA reads as TGCGCCAGCAGCCACCCCGGACAGACAACTAATGAAAAACTGTTTTTT.

The rearrangement links TRBV25-1 to TRBJ1-5, with D possibly matching TRBD1 (6 bases). From germline, CDR1 is MGHDK and CDR2 SYGVNS. The CDR3 has 15 residues. Deletions cut 6 bases from V and 6 bases from J, with 18 bases between. The CDR3 region is CASSSHGGGPQPQHF. CDR3 DNA: TGTGCCAGCAGCAGCCACGGGGGCGGACCTCAGCCCCAGCATTTT.

This clonotype was seen a few times. The chain carries TRBV27 and TRBJ1-1; TRBD1 agrees at 9 bases. CDR1 is MNHEY and CDR2 is SMNVEV in the germline V gene (reference sequence). Trimming at V came to 5 bases and at J to 10 bases, leaving 14 bases not matched to a gene. The CDR3 consists of 15 residues. The CDR3 reads CASSNHGTGLLGAFF. CDR3 bases: TGTGCCAGCAGTAACCACGGGACAGGGTTATTGGGAGCTTTCTTT.

This clonotype was detected a few times. V usage is TRBV19 and J usage is TRBJ2-6; the D gene is possibly TRBD2 (5 bases). The CDR3 consists of 15 residues. Germline values: CDR1 LNHDA, CDR2 SQIVND (reference sequence). Trimming took off 3 bases at V and 2 bases at J, with 8 bases between the two ends. The CDR3 nucleotides are TGTGCCAGTAGTATCGGGAACACTGGGGCCAACGTCCTGACTTTC. This sequence encodes CASSIGNTGANVLTF.

This clonotype was observed many times. V usage is TRBV5-6 and J usage is TRBJ2-6; the D gene is possibly TRBD1 (6 bases). The CDR3 length is 18 residues. From germline, CDR1 is SGHDT and CDR2 YYEEEE. V was cut by 1 base and J by 2 bases, with 16 bases left in between. CDR3 sequence reads: CASSLTGIGTAGANVLTF. The CDR3 coding sequence is TGTGCCAGCAGCTTGACAGGGATCGGTACGGCTGGGGCCAACGTCCTGACTTTC.

This chain links TRBV7-9 with TRBJ2-7; TRBD1 matches at 8 bases. Germline V CDR1 and CDR2: SEHNR, FQNEAQ (reference sequence). The CDR3 extends over 14 amino acids. Germline trimming cut 5 bases from V and 7 bases from J; bases unmatched to any gene: 10. In nucleotides, the CDR3 is TGTGCCAGCAGCACACCGGGACAGGCTTTTGAGCAGTACTTC. It encodes CASSTPGQAFEQYF.

Remarks on this clonotype: The DNA is omitted, as the CDR3 cannot be located on it reliably, and the CDR3 follows TCRdb's listing. J is TRBJ1-1 and V is TRBV5-1; TRBD1, the table's D call, lacks a check against the DNA. The length of the CDR3 is 16 amino acids, counting both ends. Per germline, CDR1 SGHRS and CDR2 YFSETQ. The CDR3 protein is CASSFGPGQGDTEAFF.

This clonotype occurred many times. The chain is built from TRBV6-1 and TRBJ2-5; no clear D gene. Germline-derived CDR1 and CDR2 are MNHNS and SASEGT. The CDR3 has 14 amino acids. Trimming cost V 3 bases and J 2 bases, with 10 bases left between them. The CDR3 sequence: CASSDKYEQETQYF. CDR3 nucleotides: TGTGCCAGCAGTGATAAGTACGAGCAAGAGACCCAGTACTTC.

This clonotype was observed a few times. The V and J genes are TRBV20-1 and TRBJ2-2; tentative D call: TRBD2 (6 bases). Germline lookup yields CDR1 DFQATT and CDR2 SNEGSKA (reference sequence). Trimming removed 7 bases at V and 4 bases at J, with 19 bases between. The CDR3 spans 15 residues. The CDR3 region has the DNA TGCAGTGGTCAGTCGTCGGGAGCACGCACCGGGGAGCTGTTTTTT. It specifies CSGQSSGARTGELFF.

Remarks on this clonotype: Since the CDR3 does not end with the conserved phenylalanine or tryptophan, this likely comes from a read error. Because the CDR3's place on the DNA is in doubt, the DNA is left out and the CDR3 is given as listed by TCRdb. The chain joins TRBV2 to TRBJ1-1. The CDR3 length is 8 residues, termini included. Germline values: CDR1 SNHLY, CDR2 FYNNEI. The CDR3 loop is CASTAETI.

Points on this clonotype: At one boundary the junction diverges from the germline segment, which might be a read error. The chain is built from TRBV5-1 and TRBJ2-2, with 12 bases that match TRBD2. CDR1 and CDR2 (germline): SGHRS, YFSETQ. The CDR3 has 15 residues. The CDR3 nucleotides read TGCGCCAGCAGCTGGACTAGCGGGAACACCAGGGAGCTGTTTTTT. Protein: CASSWTSGNTRELFF.

The rearrangement links TRBV7-2 to TRBJ2-5, with a possible D match to TRBD1 (5 bases). Per germline, CDR1 SGHTA and CDR2 FQGNSA. The CDR3 extends over 13 amino acids. V lost 2 bases and J lost 9, with 13 bases in between. The CDR3 bases are TGTGCCAGCAGCTTACAGGGCTTGGAGCCCCAGTACTTC. Residues: CASSLQGLEPQYF.

This clonotype was detected only a few times. This chain links TRBV7-8 with TRBJ2-6; 8 bases align to TRBD1. Trimming took 1 base from V and 3 from J; bases not matched to a gene: 5. CDR3 length: 17 residues. The germline gives CDR1 SGHVS, CDR2 FQNEAQ. The CDR3: CASSLGRRGLGANVLTF. CDR3 nucleotide sequence: TGTGCCAGCAGCTTAGGACGCAGGGGGCTTGGGGCCAACGTCCTGACTTTC.